The 12 T cell receptor beta chains below all came from one sample that was sequenced in a study of blood T cell repertoires in COVID-19. Produced via immunoSEQ multiplex PCR; TCRdb's table is partial and in-frame only. The sample records around 67,000 clones, 85% to 90% being singletons. Source material: peripheral blood. The origin of the receptors is a man aged 45-60 years with active COVID-19.

The V call is TRBV13, the J call TRBJ1-1; D is unresolved. This CDR3 comprises 13 residues. With 5 bases removed from V and 5 bases from J, the gap between germline ends came to 12 bases. Germline-derived CDR1 and CDR2 are PRHDT and FYEKMQ (reference sequence). The CDR3 spells CASSNQRGTEAFF. CDR3 DNA sequence: TGTGCCAGCAGCAATCAGCGGGGTACTGAAGCTTTCTTT.

This clone has a single count. This rearrangement joins TRBV7-9 to TRBJ2-3, with a possible D match to TRBD2 (5 bases). The CDR3 has 13 amino acids. Trimming shortened V by 5 bases and J by 2 bases, and 8 bases separated the two germline ends. The germline gives CDR1 SEHNR, CDR2 FQNEAQ (reference sequence). This CDR3 is CASSERLTDTQYF. CDR3 nucleotides: TGTGCCAGCAGCGAGCGGCTCACAGATACGCAGTATTTT.

The J gene is TRBJ1-5, the V gene TRBV28; unclear D gene. The CDR3 has 17 amino acids. Trimming pared 1 base from V and 5 bases from J, leaving 18 bases between. Per germline, CDR1 MDHEN and CDR2 SYDVKM. The DNA for the CDR3 is TGTGCCAGCAGTTTATTCCGTGGCACGACTTCTGATCAGCCCCAGCATTTT. This codes for CASSLFRGTTSDQPQHF. Together with reference TRBV28 and TRBJ1-5, the CDR3 gives the full variable domain: DVKVTQSSRYLVKRTGEKVFLECVQDMDHENMFWYRQDPGLGLRLIYFSYDVKMKEKGDIPEGYSVSREKKERFSLILESASTNQTSMYLCASSLFRGTTSDQPQHFGDGTRLSIL.

The V call is TRBV7-6, the J call TRBJ1-4; D might be TRBD1 (5 bases). Germline values: CDR1 SGHVS, CDR2 FNYEAQ. V was cut by 5 bases and J by 4 bases, with 20 bases left in between. This CDR3 spans 17 amino acids. The CDR3 region is CASSPDRGAALNEKLFF. The CDR3, as DNA: TGTGCCAGCAGCCCAGACCGCGGGGCAGCACTTAATGAAAAACTGTTTTTT.

J is TRBJ2-7 and V is TRBV28; D might be TRBD1 (5 bases). Trimming pared 1 base from V and 7 bases from J, leaving 20 bases between. The CDR3 runs 16 residues. Per the germline V gene, CDR1 is MDHEN and CDR2 is SYDVKM. CDR3 amino acids: CASSLSGPLLAGEQYF. CDR3 DNA sequence: TGTGCCAGCAGTTTATCAGGGCCTTTGTTAGCCGGGGAGCAGTACTTC.

V and J are TRBV4-3 and TRBJ2-3; 8 bases map to TRBD2. The J segment lost 0 bases and the V segment lost 0 bases, leaving 5 bases of the junction unmatched. This CDR3 has 17 amino acids. Germline values: CDR1 LGHNA, CDR2 YSLEER. The CDR3 coding sequence is TGCGCCAGCAGCCAAGATGGGCCTAGCGGGAGCACAGATACGCAGTATTTT. Translation gives CASSQDGPSGSTDTQYF.

In its sample, this clone was seen a few times. The J gene is TRBJ2-2, the V gene TRBV29-1; 8 bases fit TRBD1. From germline, CDR1 is SQVTM and CDR2 ANQGSEA. V lost 4 bases, J lost 4 bases, and 8 bases stayed unmatched. This CDR3 region has 15 residues. CDR3 sequence (DNA): TGCAGCGTTGTATTAGACAGGGGATTCACCGGGGAGCTGTTTTTT. This translates into CSVVLDRGFTGELFF.

The chain uses TRBV12-3 or TRBV12-4 and TRBJ1-5; no reliable D call. This CDR3 has 13 amino acids. V was shortened by 3 bases and J by 2 bases, with 5 bases between the two germline ends. CDR3 sequence (DNA): TGTGCCAGCAGTTTTAGCGGCAATCAGCCCCAGCATTTT. It is translated as CASSFSGNQPQHF.

J is TRBJ1-6 and V is TRBV4-2; D might be TRBD1 (6 bases). V lost 4 bases and J 9 bases, leaving 16 bases between the germline ends. This CDR3 contains 15 residues. Germline V gives CDR1 LGHNA, CDR2 YNFKEQ. For the CDR3, the DNA is TGTGCCAGCAGCCCCCGGACTGGGGGCGGTTCACCCCTCCACTTT. Protein: CASSPRTGGGSPLHF.

J is TRBJ1-4 and V is TRBV5-4, with D perhaps TRBD1 (5 bases). The CDR3 has 12 residues. Germline V gives CDR1 SGHNT, CDR2 YYREEE (reference sequence). Trimming shortened V by 1 base and J by 14 bases, and 12 bases separated the two germline ends. CDR3 amino acids: CASSLHGAVLFF. The CDR3 bases are TGTGCCAGCAGCTTGCATGGGGCGGTGCTGTTTTTT.

The chain employs TRBV27 and TRBJ1-1, with D possibly TRBD1 on 5 matching bases. V was clipped by 4 bases and J by 1 base, with 10 bases between them. The germline V gene has CDR1 MNHEY and CDR2 SMNVEV (reference sequence). The CDR3 has 14 amino acids. The CDR3 loop is CASSWGRENTEAFF. The CDR3 DNA sequence: TGTGCCAGCAGTTGGGGCAGGGAGAACACTGAAGCTTTCTTT.

The chain uses TRBV7-2 and TRBJ2-2; D may be TRBD1 (6 bases). This CDR3 region has 17 residues. CDR1 is SGHTA and CDR2 is FQGNSA in the germline V gene. V lost 3 bases to trimming and J lost 0 bases, with 14 bases between them. DNA of the CDR3: TGTGCCAGCAGCTTCACCGGGACATTCGCGAACACCGGGGAGCTGTTTTTT. This codes for CASSFTGTFANTGELFF.